Listed below are T cell receptor beta chains from one sample, sequenced in a study of shared clonotypes between healthy human individuals. Libraries were prepared by immunoSEQ multiplex PCR; TCRdb keeps only in-frame clonotypes and omits some of them. This table has about 1.5 million clones, around 95% appearing once. The material sequenced was naive CD4+ T cells sorted from blood. Receptor source: a man younger than 40 in good health. Each CDR3 is given with its conserved first and last residue. A D gene is named only where the DNA matches it firmly. Clone size appears in some rows only: once, few, many, or a class for an expanded clone.

clone_size: -; j_call: TRBJ2-7; v_call: TRBV5-1; d_call: TRBD2; cdr3_aa: CASSLAPRAGGYEQYF; cdr3_nt: TGCGCCAGCAGCCTTGCCCCCCGAGCGGGAGGTTACGAGCAGTACTTC
clone_size: -; j_call: TRBJ1-1; v_call: TRBV10-2; d_call: -; cdr3_aa: CASRLQGRGTEAFF; cdr3_nt: TGCGCCAGCAGACTGCAGGGTCGCGGGACTGAAGCTTTCTTT
clone_size: once; j_call: TRBJ2-7; v_call: TRBV5-5; d_call: -; cdr3_aa: CASSLVGEPTYEQYF; cdr3_nt: TGTGCCAGCAGCTTGGTCGGGGAGCCGACATACGAGCAGTACTTC
clone_size: -; j_call: TRBJ1-5; v_call: TRBV18; d_call: -; cdr3_aa: CASSPSPRTLNQPQHF; cdr3_nt: TGTGCCAGCTCACCCTCCCCTAGGACTTTGAATCAGCCCCAGCATTTT
clone_size: -; j_call: TRBJ2-7; v_call: TRBV6-5; d_call: -; cdr3_aa: CASSYSSRLRQDEQYF; cdr3_nt: TGTGCCAGCAGTTACTCGAGCAGATTACGTCAGGACGAGCAGTACTTC
clone_size: once; j_call: TRBJ2-1; v_call: TRBV5-1; d_call: -; cdr3_aa: CASSPMRGSSYNEQFF; cdr3_nt: TGCGCCAGCAGCCCCATGAGGGGAAGCTCCTACAATGAGCAGTTCTTC
clone_size: few; j_call: TRBJ2-7; v_call: TRBV10-3; d_call: -; cdr3_aa: CAIRGGTYEQYF; cdr3_nt: TGTGCCATCAGAGGTGGGACCTACGAGCAGTACTTC
clone_size: -; j_call: TRBJ1-3; v_call: TRBV10-1; d_call: -; cdr3_aa: CASSTGLPSGNTIYF; cdr3_nt: TGCGCCAGCAGCACCGGGCTCCCCTCTGGAAACACCATATATTTT
clone_size: -; j_call: TRBJ2-2; v_call: TRBV20-1; d_call: -; cdr3_aa: CSARGTGELFF; cdr3_nt: TGCAGTGCTAGGGGCACCGGGGAGCTGTTTTTT
clone_size: -; j_call: TRBJ1-2; v_call: TRBV6-1; d_call: -; cdr3_aa: CASSFALSSYGYTF; cdr3_nt: TGTGCCAGCAGTTTCGCACTATCCAGCTATGGCTACACCTTC
clone_size: -; j_call: TRBJ2-3; v_call: TRBV11-2; d_call: -; cdr3_aa: CASSPTARLADTQYF; cdr3_nt: TGTGCCAGCAGCCCGACTGCTAGGCTAGCGGATACGCAGTATTTT
clone_size: -; j_call: TRBJ1-5; v_call: TRBV5-8; d_call: -; cdr3_aa: CASSSYPLGGNQPQHF; cdr3_nt: TGTGCCAGCAGCTCCTACCCGCTCGGGGGCAATCAGCCCCAGCATTTT